This TCR beta chain was sequenced during a study of human T cells and chemical hapten exposure. Specified time point: pre-sensitization, week 0. The treatment was: therapeutic diphenylcyclopropenone sensitization with weekly scalp DPC. This clonotype was counted only a few times. TCRdb re-called the RACE reads through MiXCR, storing one row per CDR3 protein. The table includes some 250,000 distinct CDR3 sequences, 7.7% detected once. The CDR3 length is 15 residues. Germline V gene lookup returns CDR1 DFQATT and CDR2 SNEGSKA (reference sequence). V was clipped by 1 base and J by 4 bases; unmatched bases: 5.

The sequenced sample was whole blood, obtained in connection with sensitization to the hapten diphenylcyclopropenone (DPC). V and J are TRBV20-1 and TRBJ2-3, with 10 bases that match TRBD1. The sequence derives from a man aged 18 to 30 with alopecia areata. Some clones in this sample may be carry-over from other donors' samples. The CDR3 sequence is CSARGRTGGPDTQYF. The CDR3 bases are TGCAGTGCTAGAGGAAGGACAGGGGGGCCAGATACGCAGTATTTT.